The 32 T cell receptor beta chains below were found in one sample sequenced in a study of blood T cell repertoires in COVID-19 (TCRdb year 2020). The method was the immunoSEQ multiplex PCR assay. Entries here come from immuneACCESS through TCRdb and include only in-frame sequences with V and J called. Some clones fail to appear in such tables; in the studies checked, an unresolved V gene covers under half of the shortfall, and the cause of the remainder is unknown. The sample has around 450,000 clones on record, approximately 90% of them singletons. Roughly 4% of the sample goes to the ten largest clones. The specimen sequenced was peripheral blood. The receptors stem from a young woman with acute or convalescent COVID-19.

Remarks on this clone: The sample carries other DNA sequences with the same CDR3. For the CDR3, the DNA is TGCAGTGCTAGATCTAAAGAGACCCAGTACTTC. It specifies CSARSKETQYF. This chain uses TRBV20-1 with TRBJ2-5; no reliable D call. This CDR3 has 11 residues. Germline V gene sequence: CDR1 DFQATT, CDR2 SNEGSKA (reference sequence). V lost 2 bases and J 3 bases, leaving 4 bases between the germline ends.

CDR3: CASSHSQGFNEQFF. CDR3 DNA sequence: TGTGCCAGCAGCCACAGCCAGGGATTCAATGAGCAGTTCTTC. The chain employs TRBV5-5 and TRBJ2-1, with a weak D call TRBD1 (5 bases). The CDR3 totals 14 residues. V was trimmed by 4 bases and J by 6 bases, leaving 14 bases between them. The germline gives CDR1 SGHKS, CDR2 YYEKEE (reference sequence). Variable domain in full (rest from reference TRBV5-5 and TRBJ2-1): DAGVTQSPTHLIKTRGQQVTLRCSPISGHKSVSWYQQVLGQGPQFIFQYYEKEERGRGNFPDRFSARQFPNYSSELNVNALLLGDSALYLCASSHSQGFNEQFFGPGTRLTVL.

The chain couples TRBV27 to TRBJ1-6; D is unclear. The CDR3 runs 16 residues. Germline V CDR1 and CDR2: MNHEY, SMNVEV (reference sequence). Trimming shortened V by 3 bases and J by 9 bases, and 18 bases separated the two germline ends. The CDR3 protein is CASSFSYGRMSSPLHF. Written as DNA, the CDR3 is TGTGCCAGCAGTTTCTCATATGGCAGGATGAGTTCACCCCTCCACTTT.

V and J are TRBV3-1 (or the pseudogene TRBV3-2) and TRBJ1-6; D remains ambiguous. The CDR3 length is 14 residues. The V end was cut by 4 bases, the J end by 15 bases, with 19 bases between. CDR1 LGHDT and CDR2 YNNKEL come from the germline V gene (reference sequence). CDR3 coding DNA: TGTGCCAGCAGCCCACAAAACGAAGCGAAACACCTCCACTTT. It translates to CASSPQNEAKHLHF.

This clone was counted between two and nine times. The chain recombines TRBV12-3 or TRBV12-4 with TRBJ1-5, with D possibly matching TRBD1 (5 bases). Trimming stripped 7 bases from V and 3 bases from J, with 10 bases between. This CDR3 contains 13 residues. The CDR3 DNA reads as TGTGCCAGCACCCGACAGAACAATCAGCCCCAGCATTTT. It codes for CASTRQNNQPQHF.

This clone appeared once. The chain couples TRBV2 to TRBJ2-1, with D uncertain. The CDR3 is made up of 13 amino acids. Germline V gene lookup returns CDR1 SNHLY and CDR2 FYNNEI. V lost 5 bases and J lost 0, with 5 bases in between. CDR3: CASSLVSYNEQFF. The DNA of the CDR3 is TGTGCCAGCAGTTTAGTCTCCTACAATGAGCAGTTCTTC.

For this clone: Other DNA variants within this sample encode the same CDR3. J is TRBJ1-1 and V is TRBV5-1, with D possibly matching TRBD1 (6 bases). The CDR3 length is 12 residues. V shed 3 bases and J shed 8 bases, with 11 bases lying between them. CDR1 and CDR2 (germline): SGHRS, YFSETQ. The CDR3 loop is CASSWTGTEAFF. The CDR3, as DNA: TGCGCCAGCAGCTGGACCGGGACAGAAGCTTTCTTT.

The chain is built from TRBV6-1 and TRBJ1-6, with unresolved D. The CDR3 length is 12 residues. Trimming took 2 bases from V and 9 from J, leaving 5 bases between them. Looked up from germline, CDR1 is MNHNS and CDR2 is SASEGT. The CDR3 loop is CASSEQRSPLHF. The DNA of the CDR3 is TGTGCCAGCAGTGAACAGCGTTCACCCCTCCACTTT.

The CDR3 region has the DNA TGCGCCAGCAGCCTCGAAGGGACAGGGGGCATTTCACCCCTCCACTTT. It encodes CASSLEGTGGISPLHF. V is TRBV5-1 and J is TRBJ1-6, with 12 positions matching TRBD1. Trimming took 4 bases from V and 9 from J; bases not matched to a gene: 8. Germline V gives CDR1 SGHRS, CDR2 YFSETQ. The CDR3 is 16 residues long. The variable domain in full, completed from reference TRBV5-1 and TRBJ1-6, reads KAGVTQTPRYLIKTRGQQVTLSCSPISGHRSVSWYQQTPGQGLQFLFEYFSETQRNKGNFPGRFSGRQFSNSRSEMNVSTLELGDSALYLCASSLEGTGGISPLHFGNGTRLTVT.

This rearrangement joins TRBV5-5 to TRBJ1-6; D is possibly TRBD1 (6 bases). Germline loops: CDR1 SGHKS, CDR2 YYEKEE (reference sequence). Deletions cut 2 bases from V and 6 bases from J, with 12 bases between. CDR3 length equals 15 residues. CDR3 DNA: TGTGCCAGCAGCTTTACCGGGACACCTAATTCACCCCTCCACTTT. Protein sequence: CASSFTGTPNSPLHF. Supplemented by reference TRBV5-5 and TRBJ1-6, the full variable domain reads DAGVTQSPTHLIKTRGQQVTLRCSPISGHKSVSWYQQVLGQGPQFIFQYYEKEERGRGNFPDRFSARQFPNYSSELNVNALLLGDSALYLCASSFTGTPNSPLHFGNGTRLTVT.

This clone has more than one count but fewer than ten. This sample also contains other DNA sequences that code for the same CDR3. This chain's CDR3 is CASSVDSVSETQYF. As DNA, the CDR3 is TGTGCCAGCAGCGTAGATTCGGTGAGCGAGACCCAGTACTTC. V usage is TRBV9 and J usage is TRBJ2-5; D unclear. V gave up 0 bases and J gave up 5 bases, with 11 bases separating them. Germline assignment: CDR1 SGDLS and CDR2 YYNGEE. CDR3 length equals 14 residues.

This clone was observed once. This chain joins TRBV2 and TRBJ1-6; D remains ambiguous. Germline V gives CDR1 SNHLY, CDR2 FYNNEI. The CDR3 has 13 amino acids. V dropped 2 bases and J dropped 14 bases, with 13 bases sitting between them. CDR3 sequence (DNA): TGTGCCAGCAGTGAAATGGCGGGTCGGGCCCTCCACTTT. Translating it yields CASSEMAGRALHF.

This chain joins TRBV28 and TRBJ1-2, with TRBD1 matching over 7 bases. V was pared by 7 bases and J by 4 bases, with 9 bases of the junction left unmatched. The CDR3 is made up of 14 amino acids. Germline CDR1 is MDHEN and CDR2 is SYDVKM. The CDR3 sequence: CASTTLQGTYGYTF. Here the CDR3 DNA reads TGTGCCAGCACAACCCTACAGGGGACCTATGGCTACACCTTC.

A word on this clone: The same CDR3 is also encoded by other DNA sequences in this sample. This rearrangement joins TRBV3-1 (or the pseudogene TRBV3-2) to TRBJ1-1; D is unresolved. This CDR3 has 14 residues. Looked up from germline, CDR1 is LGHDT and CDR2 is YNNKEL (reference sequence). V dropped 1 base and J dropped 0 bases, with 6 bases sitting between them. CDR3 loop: CASSQGGLNTEAFF. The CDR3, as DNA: TGTGCCAGCAGCCAAGGCGGTCTGAACACTGAAGCTTTCTTT.

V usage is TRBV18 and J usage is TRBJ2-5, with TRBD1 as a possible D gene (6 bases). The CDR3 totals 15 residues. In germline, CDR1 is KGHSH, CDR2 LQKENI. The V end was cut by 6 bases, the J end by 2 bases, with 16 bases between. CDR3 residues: CASSSQGHRQETQYF. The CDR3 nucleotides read TGTGCCAGCTCCAGTCAGGGACATCGTCAAGAGACCCAGTACTTC.

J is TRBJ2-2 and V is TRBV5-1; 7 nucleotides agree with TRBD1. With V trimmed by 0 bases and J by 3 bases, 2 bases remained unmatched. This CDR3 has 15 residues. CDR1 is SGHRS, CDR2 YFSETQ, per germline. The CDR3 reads CASSLGQGYTGELFF. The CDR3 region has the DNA TGCGCCAGCAGCTTGGGACAGGGATACACCGGGGAGCTGTTTTTT.

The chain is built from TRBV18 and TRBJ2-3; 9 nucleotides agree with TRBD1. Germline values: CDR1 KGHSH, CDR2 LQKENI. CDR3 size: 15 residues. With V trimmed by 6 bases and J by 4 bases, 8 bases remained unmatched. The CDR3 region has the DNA TGTGCCAGCTCTCAGGGACAGGGTAGGGCAGATACGCAGTATTTT. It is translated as CASSQGQGRADTQYF.

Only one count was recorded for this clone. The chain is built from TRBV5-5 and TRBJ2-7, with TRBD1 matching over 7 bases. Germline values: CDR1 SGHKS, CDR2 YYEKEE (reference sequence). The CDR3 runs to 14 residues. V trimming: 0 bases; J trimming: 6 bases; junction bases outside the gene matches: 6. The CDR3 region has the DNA TGTGCCAGCAGCTTGGTGGGACAGTACAGCGAGCAGTACTTC. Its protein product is CASSLVGQYSEQYF.

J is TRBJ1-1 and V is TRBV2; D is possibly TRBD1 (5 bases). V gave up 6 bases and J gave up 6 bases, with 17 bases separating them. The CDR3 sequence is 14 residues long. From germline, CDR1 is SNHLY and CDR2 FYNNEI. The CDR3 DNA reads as TGTGCCAGCAGCGAGCAGGGCCGCGCTTCTGAAGCTTTCTTT. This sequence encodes CASSEQGRASEAFF. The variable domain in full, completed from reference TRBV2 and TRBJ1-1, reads EPEVTQTPSHQVTQMGQEVILRCVPISNHLYFYWYRQILGQKVEFLVSFYNNEISEKSEIFDDQFSVERPDGSNFTLKIRSTKLEDSAMYFCASSEQGRASEAFFGQGTRLTVV.

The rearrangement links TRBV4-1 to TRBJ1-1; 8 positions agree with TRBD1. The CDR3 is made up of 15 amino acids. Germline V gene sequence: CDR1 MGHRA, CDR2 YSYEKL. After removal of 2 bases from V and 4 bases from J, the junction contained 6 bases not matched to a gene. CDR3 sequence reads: CASSQKDRAGTEAFF. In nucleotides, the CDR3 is TGCGCCAGCAGCCAAAAGGACAGGGCCGGCACTGAAGCTTTCTTT.

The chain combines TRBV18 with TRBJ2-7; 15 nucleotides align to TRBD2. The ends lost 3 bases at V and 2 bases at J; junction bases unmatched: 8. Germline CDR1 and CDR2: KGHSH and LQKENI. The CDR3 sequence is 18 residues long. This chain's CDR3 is CASSPGLAGGDTPYEQYF. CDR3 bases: TGTGCCAGCTCACCGGGACTAGCGGGGGGCGACACACCCTACGAGCAGTACTTC.

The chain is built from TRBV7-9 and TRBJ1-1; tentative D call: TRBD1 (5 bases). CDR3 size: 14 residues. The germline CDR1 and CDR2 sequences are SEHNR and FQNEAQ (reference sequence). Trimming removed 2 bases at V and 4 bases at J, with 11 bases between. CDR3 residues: CASSLIMGPTEAFF. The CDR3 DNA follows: TGTGCCAGCAGCTTAATAATGGGGCCCACTGAAGCTTTCTTT.

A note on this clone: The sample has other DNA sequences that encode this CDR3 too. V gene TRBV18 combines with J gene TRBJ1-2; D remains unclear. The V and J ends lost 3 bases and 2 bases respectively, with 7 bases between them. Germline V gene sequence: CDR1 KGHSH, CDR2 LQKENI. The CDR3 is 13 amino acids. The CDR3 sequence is CASSPGGNYGYTF. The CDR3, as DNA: TGTGCCAGCTCACCCGGAGGGAACTATGGCTACACCTTC.

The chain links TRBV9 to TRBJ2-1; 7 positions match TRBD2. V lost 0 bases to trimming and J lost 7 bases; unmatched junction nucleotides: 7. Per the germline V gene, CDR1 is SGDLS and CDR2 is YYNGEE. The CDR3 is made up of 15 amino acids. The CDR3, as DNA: TGTGCCAGCAGCGTAGCGGGGGGAATACAGAATGAGCAGTTCTTC. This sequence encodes CASSVAGGIQNEQFF. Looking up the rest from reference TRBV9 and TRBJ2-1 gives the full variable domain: DSGVTQTPKHLITATGQRVTLRCSPRSGDLSVYWYQQSLDQGLQFLIQYYNGEERAKGNILERFSAQQFPDLHSELNLSSLELGDSALYFCASSVAGGIQNEQFFGPGTRLTVL.

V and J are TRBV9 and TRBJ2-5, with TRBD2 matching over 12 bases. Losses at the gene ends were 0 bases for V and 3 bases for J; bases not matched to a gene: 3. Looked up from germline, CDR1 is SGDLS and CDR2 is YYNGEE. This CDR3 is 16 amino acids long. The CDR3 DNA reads TGTGCCAGCAGCGTAGGGCCTAGCGGGGGGGAAGAGACCCAGTACTTC. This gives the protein CASSVGPSGGEETQYF. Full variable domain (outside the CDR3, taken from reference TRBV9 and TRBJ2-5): DSGVTQTPKHLITATGQRVTLRCSPRSGDLSVYWYQQSLDQGLQFLIQYYNGEERAKGNILERFSAQQFPDLHSELNLSSLELGDSALYFCASSVGPSGGEETQYFGPGTRLLVL.

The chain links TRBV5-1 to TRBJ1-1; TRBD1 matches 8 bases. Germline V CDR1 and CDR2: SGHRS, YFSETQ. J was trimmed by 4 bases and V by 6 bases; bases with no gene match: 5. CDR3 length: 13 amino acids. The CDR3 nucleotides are TGCGCCAGCACCATCACAGGGGGCACTGAAGCTTTCTTT. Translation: CASTITGGTEAFF.

The CDR3 loop is CASSEGEGSHNEQFF. The CDR3 nucleotides read TGTGCCAGCAGTGAGGGTGAGGGCAGCCACAATGAGCAGTTCTTC. The V and J genes are TRBV6-4 and TRBJ2-1; a weak D match, TRBD2 (5 bases). Trimming left V 3 bases short and J 5 bases short, with 14 bases between. CDR3 size: 15 residues. CDR1 and CDR2 (germline): MRHNA, SNTAGT.

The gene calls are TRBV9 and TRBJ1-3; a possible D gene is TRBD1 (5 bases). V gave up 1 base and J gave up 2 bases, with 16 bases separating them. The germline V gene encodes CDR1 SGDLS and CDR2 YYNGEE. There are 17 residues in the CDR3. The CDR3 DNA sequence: TGTGCCAGCAGCGTACGGGGGAGTGCGGGCACTGGAAACACCATATATTTT. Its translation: CASSVRGSAGTGNTIYF.

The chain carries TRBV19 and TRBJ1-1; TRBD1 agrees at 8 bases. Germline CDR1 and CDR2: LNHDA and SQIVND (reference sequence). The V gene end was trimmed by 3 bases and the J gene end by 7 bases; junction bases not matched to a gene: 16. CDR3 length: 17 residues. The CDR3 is CASSIGLVRQGNGEAFF. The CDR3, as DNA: TGTGCCAGTAGTATTGGACTTGTTCGACAGGGGAATGGTGAAGCTTTCTTT.

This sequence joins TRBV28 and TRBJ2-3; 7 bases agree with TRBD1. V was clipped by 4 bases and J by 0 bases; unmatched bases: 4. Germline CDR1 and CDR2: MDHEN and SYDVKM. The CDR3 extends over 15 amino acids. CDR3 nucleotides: TGTGCCAGCAGTTCCCAGGGACAGAGCACAGATACGCAGTATTTT. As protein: CASSSQGQSTDTQYF.

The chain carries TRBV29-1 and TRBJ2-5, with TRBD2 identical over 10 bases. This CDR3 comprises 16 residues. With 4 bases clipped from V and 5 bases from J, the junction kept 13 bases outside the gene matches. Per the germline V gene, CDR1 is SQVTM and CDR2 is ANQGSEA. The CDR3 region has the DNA TGCAGCGTTGTCCCCAGGATAGCGGGGGGTGAGGAGACCCAGTACTTC. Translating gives CSVVPRIAGGEETQYF.

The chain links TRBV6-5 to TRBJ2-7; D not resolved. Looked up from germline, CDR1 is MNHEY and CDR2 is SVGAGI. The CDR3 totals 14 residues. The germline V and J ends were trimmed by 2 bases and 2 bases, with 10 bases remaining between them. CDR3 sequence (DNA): TGTGCCAGCAGTTACGGGCTGCACACCTACGAGCAGTACTTC. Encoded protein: CASSYGLHTYEQYF.